This T cell receptor beta chain was recovered during a study of T cell repertoires in cytomegalovirus infection. Study summary: CMV epitopes, recently identified HLA-C-restricted and well-studied HLA-B-restricted, were used.

TCRdb fed the reads into MiXCR, producing one record per CDR3 protein. The sample includes fewer than 900,000 distinct CDR3 sequences, almost 30% of them seen just once. This clonotype was counted ten times or more. As yet, its antigen is unknown. Study results and caveats: People with CMV and the relevant HLA were identified by cumulative public TCR beta family frequency. The ex vivo response was dominated by HLA-C-restricted CMV-specific TCR beta clonotypes.

The junction had 22 bases not matched to a gene; V was cut back by 2 bases and J by 10 bases. The CDR3 has 18 amino acids. In germline, CDR1 is SGHKS, CDR2 YYEKEE (reference sequence). The sequence derives from a human donor in good health (CMV status not recorded). Some clones in this sample may be carry-over from other donors' samples. The chain has TRBV5-5 and TRBJ1-1, with 8 bases identical to TRBD1. The source was cultured CD8+ T cells from PBMCs, collected from culture after CMV antigen stimulation. The CDR3 sequence: CASSLLSQVGQGSFLAFF. DNA for the CDR3: TGTGCCAGCAGCTTACTATCCCAAGTCGGACAGGGCTCTTTTTTAGCTTTCTTT.